Following are 23 T cell receptor beta chains from one sample sequenced in a study of T-cell reconstitution after alpha-beta-depleted transplantation in children. It was with unique molecular identifiers that the TCRbeta library was prepared. One entry per CDR3 protein, called by TCRdb with MiXCR from the PCR reads. In the table there are about 58,000 distinct CDR3 sequences, roughly 45% of which are singletons. This sample comprised PBMCs, mostly from graft donor cells, obtained 360 days after TCRalphabeta/CD19-depleted stem cell transplant. These receptors originate from a male patient younger than 18 who had a stem cell transplant for acute lymphoblastic leukemia, so the T cells may come from the graft donor.

This chain's CDR3 is CASLGPDTSYEQYF. The CDR3 coding sequence is TGTGCCAGCCTCGGTCCGGACACTTCCTACGAGCAGTACTTC. The rearrangement uses TRBV2 and TRBJ2-7, with a tentative D call TRBD1 (5 bases). The V end was cut by 8 bases, the J end by 1 base, with 15 bases between. This CDR3 region has 14 residues. Per germline, CDR1 SNHLY and CDR2 FYNNEI.

V gene TRBV20-1 combines with J gene TRBJ2-7, with unresolved D. Germline values: CDR1 DFQATT, CDR2 SNEGSKA (reference sequence). V was cut by 3 bases and J by 3 bases, with 12 bases left in between. The CDR3 runs 13 residues. The CDR3 nucleotides are TGCAGTGCTAGCCTGGGGATCCGCTACGAGCAGTACTTC. Translating gives CSASLGIRYEQYF.

The chain joins TRBV18 to TRBJ2-1; D is uncertain. The V gene lost 3 bases and the J gene lost 12 bases, with 12 bases spanning the gap. CDR3 size: 12 residues. Germline lookup yields CDR1 KGHSH and CDR2 LQKENI. The CDR3 sequence: CASSPSGLWQFF. In nucleotides, the CDR3 is TGTGCCAGCTCACCTTCCGGGCTATGGCAGTTCTTC.

This clonotype was seen more than once but under ten times. V and J are TRBV4-1 and TRBJ2-1, with D possibly TRBD2 on 6 matching bases. CDR1 and CDR2 (germline): MGHRA, YSYEKL. V was pared by 3 bases and J by 6 bases, with 9 bases between. This CDR3 region has 13 residues. The CDR3 region is CASSQGLVNEQFF. The CDR3 coding sequence is TGCGCCAGCAGCCAGGGACTTGTCAATGAGCAGTTCTTC.

In nucleotides, the CDR3 is TGTGCCTCTCAGGGGGCAGTTAGCAATCAGCCCCAGCATTTT. Translation gives CASQGAVSNQPQHF. The chain employs TRBV28 and TRBJ1-5; 8 bases match TRBD1. Trimming cost V 11 bases and J 0 bases; bases outside gene matches: 6. This CDR3 is 14 amino acids long. Germline CDR1 is MDHEN and CDR2 is SYDVKM.

The rearrangement joins TRBV7-8 to TRBJ2-1, with D maybe TRBD2 (5 bases). V lost 1 base and J 3 bases, leaving 10 bases between the germline ends. Germline values: CDR1 SGHVS, CDR2 FQNEAQ. This CDR3 comprises 15 residues. CDR3 region: CASSLVAGLYNEQFF. Here the CDR3 DNA reads TGTGCCAGCAGCTTAGTGGCGGGCCTCTACAATGAGCAGTTCTTC.

This clonotype was observed a handful of times. The chain combines TRBV9 with TRBJ2-7, with 10 bases aligning to TRBD1. The germline gives CDR1 SGDLS, CDR2 YYNGEE. The J segment lost 3 bases and the V segment lost 4 bases, leaving 1 base of the junction unmatched. This CDR3 has 13 amino acids. The CDR3 bases are TGTGCCAGCAGCCGGGACAGGGGCTACGAGCAGTACTTC. It yields the protein CASSRDRGYEQYF.

A single count supports this clonotype. The chain is built from TRBV2 and TRBJ2-7; 8 bases match TRBD1. V was clipped by 3 bases and J by 3 bases; unmatched bases: 4. Germline lookup yields CDR1 SNHLY and CDR2 FYNNEI. CDR3 length: 14 residues. CDR3 DNA sequence: TGTGCCAGCAGTGACAGGGGGCGGTTCTACGAGCAGTACTTC. It yields the protein CASSDRGRFYEQYF.

This clonotype was counted between two and nine times. The chain combines TRBV12-3 or TRBV12-4 with TRBJ2-2; D remains unclear. V was trimmed by 3 bases and J by 6 bases, leaving 8 bases between them. The CDR3 covers 13 residues. The CDR3 loop is CASSLGNPGELFF. Here the CDR3 DNA reads TGTGCCAGCAGTTTGGGGAATCCCGGGGAGCTGTTTTTT.

This clonotype was detected a few times. This chain links TRBV10-3 with TRBJ2-7, with D perhaps matching TRBD1 (6 bases). Trimming left V 6 bases short and J 5 bases short, with 11 bases between. Germline V gene lookup returns CDR1 ENHRY and CDR2 SYGVKD. CDR3 length: 12 amino acids. Here the CDR3 DNA reads TGTGCCATCAGGGCAGCAGGGGACGAGCAGTACTTC. The encoded protein is CAIRAAGDEQYF.

This chain connects TRBV10-3 to TRBJ1-6; TRBD1 is a possible D gene (5 bases). The CDR3 has 12 amino acids. The germline CDR1 and CDR2 sequences are ENHRY and SYGVKD. V gave up 4 bases and J gave up 9 bases, with 7 bases separating them. CDR3 bases: TGTGCCATCAGTGCCGGGGGTTCACCCCTCCACTTT. This codes for CAISAGGSPLHF.

This clonotype was recorded only once. The gene calls are TRBV5-1 and TRBJ2-7, with a possible D match to TRBD2 (7 bases). CDR3 length: 14 residues. CDR1 and CDR2 from the germline V gene are SGHRS and YFSETQ. V lost 4 bases and J lost 5, with 16 bases in between. The CDR3 bases are TGCGCCAGCAGCGGCCCCGGGGGGCGCGACGAGCAGTACTTC. Translating it yields CASSGPGGRDEQYF.

V is TRBV12-3 or TRBV12-4 and J is TRBJ2-1, with a possible D match to TRBD1 (6 bases). Trimming stripped 5 bases from V and 4 bases from J, with 15 bases between. The length of the CDR3 is 15 residues. For the CDR3, the DNA is TGTGCCAGCAGTCCAGACGGGACACCGTACAATGAGCAGTTCTTC. Amino acid sequence: CASSPDGTPYNEQFF.

This chain joins TRBV29-1 and TRBJ2-1; no firm D call. Germline CDR1 is SQVTM and CDR2 is ANQGSEA. The CDR3 has 14 residues. The V and J ends lost 4 bases and 1 base respectively, with 11 bases between them. The CDR3 region is CSVVPTESYNEQFF. Written as DNA, the CDR3 is TGCAGCGTTGTACCTACAGAGTCCTACAATGAGCAGTTCTTC.

This clonotype was found a few times. The chain carries TRBV11-2 and TRBJ2-5; D remains ambiguous. Germline V gives CDR1 SGHAT, CDR2 FQNNGV. The CDR3 loop spans 15 amino acids. V was clipped by 0 bases and J by 2 bases, with 10 bases between them. Here the CDR3 DNA reads TGTGCCAGCAGCTTAGATCTGTTCCAACAAGAGACCCAGTACTTC. It encodes CASSLDLFQQETQYF.

This clonotype was detected a few times. The chain uses TRBV29-1 and TRBJ2-1; D gene uncertain. V lost 7 bases to trimming and J lost 5 bases, with 9 bases between them. From germline, CDR1 is SQVTM and CDR2 ANQGSEA. CDR3 length: 11 amino acids. CDR3 sequence reads: CSGRANNEQFF. CDR3 coding DNA: TGCAGCGGTAGGGCGAACAATGAGCAGTTCTTC.

The chain joins TRBV25-1 to TRBJ2-7; 8 nucleotides align to TRBD2. Germline loops: CDR1 MGHDK, CDR2 SYGVNS. With V trimmed by 0 bases and J by 3 bases, 10 bases remained unmatched. CDR3 size: 17 residues. In DNA form, the CDR3 reads TGTGCCAGCAGTGAATATATTGAACTAGCGGCGGGCTACGAGCAGTACTTC. Translating gives CASSEYIELAAGYEQYF.

This chain links TRBV29-1 with TRBJ1-5; D is uncertain. Per germline, CDR1 SQVTM and CDR2 ANQGSEA. The V end was cut by 3 bases, the J end by 6 bases, with 12 bases between. The CDR3 has 13 residues. The DNA for the CDR3 is TGCAGCGTTGATGAAGGGAATGGTCAGCCCCAGCATTTT. The encoded protein is CSVDEGNGQPQHF. Variable domain in full (rest from reference TRBV29-1 and TRBJ1-5): SAVISQKPSRDICQRGTSLTIQCQVDSQVTMMFWYRQQPGQSLTLIATANQGSEATYESGFVIDKFPISRPNLTFSTLTVSNMSPEDSSIYLCSVDEGNGQPQHFGDGTRLSIL.

CDR3 sequence: CASIGRVDEQFF. The DNA of the CDR3 is TGTGCCAGCATCGGCAGGGTGGATGAGCAGTTCTTC. V and J are TRBV6-6 and TRBJ2-1; D is possibly TRBD1 (5 bases). Germline V gene lookup returns CDR1 MNHNY and CDR2 SVGAGI (reference sequence). This CDR3 spans 12 amino acids. The V and J ends lost 7 bases and 8 bases respectively, with 12 bases between them.

V gene TRBV5-8 combines with J gene TRBJ2-7, with 10 bases identical to TRBD2. The CDR3 is 14 amino acids. J gave up 3 bases and V 2 bases, and 2 bases lay outside the gene matches. The germline CDR1 and CDR2 sequences are SGHTS and YDEGEE. DNA for the CDR3: TGTGCCAGCAGCTTTACTAGCGGGAACTACGAGCAGTACTTC. Its translation: CASSFTSGNYEQYF.

The V gene is TRBV4-1, the J gene TRBJ2-1; TRBD2 matches 9 bases. V shed 4 bases and J 12 bases; nucleotides not matched to a gene: 7. Germline V gives CDR1 MGHRA, CDR2 YSYEKL. The CDR3 sequence is 13 residues long. The CDR3 region has the DNA TGCGCCAGCAGCCCCACTCTAGCGGGACGGCAGTTCTTC. It translates to CASSPTLAGRQFF.

The DNA of the CDR3 is TGCAGTGCTAGATGGGGGACAGGGATTCACCAAGAGACCCAGTACTTC. This sequence encodes CSARWGTGIHQETQYF. The rearrangement uses TRBV20-1 and TRBJ2-5; 9 bases fit TRBD1. Germline trimming cut 2 bases from V and 0 bases from J; bases unmatched to any gene: 7. In germline, CDR1 is DFQATT, CDR2 SNEGSKA (reference sequence). The CDR3 is 16 amino acids.

This clonotype has a handful of counts. The J gene is TRBJ2-1, the V gene TRBV10-3; D could derive from TRBD1 or TRBD2 (5 bases each). The length of the CDR3 is 11 residues. Germline-derived CDR1 and CDR2 are ENHRY and SYGVKD. The V end lost 7 bases, the J end lost 8 bases, and 9 bases lay between the germline ends. In nucleotides, the CDR3 is TGTGCCATCACCCGGGACCATGAGCAGTTCTTC. Translation gives CAITRDHEQFF.